A selection of T cell receptor beta chains follows, all from one sample in a study of lung T cells in sarcoidosis with Löfgren's syndrome. TCRdb reanalysed the reads using MiXCR and keeps one entry per CDR3 protein. The sample contains tens of thousands of distinct CDR3 sequences, less than 25% of which appear only once. Source material: CD4+ T cells from PBMCs. These receptors were taken from a human donor with sarcoidosis (Löfgren's syndrome or another form), or a control subject (not recorded which). CDR3s include the opening cysteine and the closing phenylalanine or tryptophan.

j_call | v_call | cdr3_aa
TRBJ1-1 | TRBV27 | CASSQRTGTQAFF
TRBJ1-3 | TRBV7-2 | CASSPRHGLDTIYF
TRBJ2-7 | TRBV19 | CASSGAGFVEQYF
TRBJ1-1 | TRBV6-6 | CASSYSKTLGAFF
TRBJ2-1 | TRBV24-1 | CATSDPDGVSYNEQFF
TRBJ2-3 | TRBV5-1 | CASSLRVSGSGDTQYF
TRBJ2-2 | TRBV5-1 | CASRRGGGGTGELFF
TRBJ2-1 | TRBV4-3 | CASSPRQGPSSYNEQFF
TRBJ2-1 | TRBV5-1 | CASSDRGSDEQFF
TRBJ1-5 | TRBV19 | CASSIDWQGGNQPQHF
TRBJ2-5 | TRBV18 | CASSGQGLQETQYF
TRBJ1-4 | TRBV2 | CASTLAGSGSVFF
TRBJ2-3 | TRBV20-1 | CSAPLAGGADTQYF
TRBJ2-6 | TRBV4-1 | CASSHTGANVLTF